This T cell receptor beta chain emerged from a study of T cells in narcolepsy. Overall study: Patients with NT1 or NT2 and healthy control donors were enrolled.

As to this clone: Its antigen is not identified.

Study-wide results and caveats: Same-patient CSF and blood CD4+ T cell clonotypes included HCRT-specific and TRIB2-specific autoreactive ones. In some patient and control memory CD4+ samples, autoreactive clones were absent.

Sequencing was performed with immunoSEQ multiplex PCR; in TCRdb, only in-frame clones are kept and a portion is missing. The data hold tens of thousands of clones, with 60% to 75% observed a single time. Per germline, CDR1 SGHRS and CDR2 YFSETQ. The CDR3 runs to 17 residues. Trimming took 0 bases from V and 2 from J; bases not matched to a gene: 5. This sequence originates from a human donor in good health. Sequencing was carried out using memory (CD45RA-) CD4+ T cells from blood. The chain has TRBV5-1 and TRBJ2-2, with 9 bases identical to TRBD1. CDR3 loop: CASSLGPGQGNTGELFF. CDR3 bases: TGCGCCAGCAGCTTGGGGCCGGGACAGGGAAACACCGGGGAGCTGTTTTTT.